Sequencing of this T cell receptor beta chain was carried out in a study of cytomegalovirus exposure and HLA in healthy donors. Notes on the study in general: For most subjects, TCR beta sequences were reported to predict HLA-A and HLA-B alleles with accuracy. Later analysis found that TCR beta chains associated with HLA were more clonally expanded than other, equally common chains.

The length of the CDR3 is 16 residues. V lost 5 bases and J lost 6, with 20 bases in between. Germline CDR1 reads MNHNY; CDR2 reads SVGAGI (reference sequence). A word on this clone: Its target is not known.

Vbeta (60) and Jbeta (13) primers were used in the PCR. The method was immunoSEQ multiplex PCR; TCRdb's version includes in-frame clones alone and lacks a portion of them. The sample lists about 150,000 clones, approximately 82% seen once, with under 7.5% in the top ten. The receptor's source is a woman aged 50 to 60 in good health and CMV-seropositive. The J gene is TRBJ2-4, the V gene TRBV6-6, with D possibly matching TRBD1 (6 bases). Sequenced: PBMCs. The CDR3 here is CASSPLVSQGRNIQYF. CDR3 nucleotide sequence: TGTGCCAGCAGTCCCCTCGTTAGTCAGGGGAGAAACATTCAGTACTTC.